These T cell receptor beta chains were read from a single sample in a study of blood T cell repertoires in COVID-19. Data came from immunoSEQ multiplex PCR; TCRdb stores just in-frame clones and leaves some out. This table has fewer than 350,000 clones, roughly 89% appearing once. The specimen sequenced was PBMCs or T cells enriched from blood (not recorded which). Source of these receptors: a woman aged 18-29 years with acute COVID-19. CDR3s include the opening cysteine and the closing phenylalanine or tryptophan. The D gene is left open where the match is weak. Where a row states a size, it is once, few, many or the class of an expanded clone; other rows omit it.

once	TRBV7-3	TRBJ2-1	NA	CASSLKHRGFQGNEQFF	TGTGCCAGCAGCCTCAAACATAGGGGCTTCCAGGGGAATGAGCAGTTCTTC
NA	TRBV28	TRBJ1-1	NA	CASRAHRVNTEAFF	TGTGCCAGCAGAGCTCACAGGGTGAACACTGAAGCTTTCTTT
NA	TRBV27	TRBJ2-2	TRBD2	CASSLGGSRVTGELFF	TGTGCCAGCAGTTTGGGAGGGAGCAGGGTCACCGGGGAGCTGTTTTTT
NA	TRBV18	TRBJ2-7	TRBD1	CASSPGQGVSYEQYF	TGTGCCAGCTCACCCGGACAGGGGGTTTCCTACGAGCAGTACTTC
NA	TRBV7-6	TRBJ2-2	NA	CASSLIAGNTGELFF	TGTGCCAGCAGCTTAATCGCGGGGAACACCGGGGAGCTGTTTTTT
NA	TRBV7-6	TRBJ2-7	TRBD1	CASSWSGQSSYEQYF	TGTGCCAGCAGCTGGTCGGGACAGAGCTCCTACGAGCAGTACTTC
once	TRBV28	TRBJ1-5	NA	CASRGQYSNQPQHF	TGTGCCAGCAGAGGACAGTATAGCAATCAGCCCCAGCATTTT
NA	TRBV15	TRBJ2-5	NA	CATMKQPNPRAQYF	TGTGCCACCATGAAACAGCCTAATCCAAGAGCCCAGTACTTC
NA	TRBV28	TRBJ2-1	NA	CASSLWAERNNEQFF	TGTGCCAGCAGTTTATGGGCGGAGCGTAACAATGAGCAGTTCTTC
NA	TRBV5-6	TRBJ1-5	NA	CASSLWGGNQPQHF	TGTGCCAGCAGTTTGTGGGGGGGGAATCAGCCCCAGCATTTT
NA	TRBV5-1	TRBJ2-2	TRBD1	CASSGTGQGNTGELFF	TGCGCCAGCAGCGGGACGGGACAGGGGAACACCGGGGAGCTGTTTTTT
NA	TRBV20-1	TRBJ2-3	TRBD2	CSASLLAGPTDTQYF	TGCAGTGCTAGTTTACTAGCGGGACCCACAGATACGCAGTATTTT
NA	TRBV28	TRBJ2-1	TRBD2	CASRPSGREQFF	TGTGCCAGCAGGCCTAGCGGGAGGGAGCAGTTCTTC
NA	TRBV11-3	TRBJ2-1	NA	CASSLDLVANEQFF	TGTGCCAGCAGCTTGGACTTAGTGGCCAATGAGCAGTTCTTC
NA	TRBV7-3	TRBJ2-1	NA	CASSRLGQGVEQFF	TGTGCCAGCAGCCGACTTGGCCAGGGTGTTGAGCAGTTCTTC
NA	TRBV18	TRBJ2-1	NA	CASSPQEVTGYNEQFF	TGTGCCAGCTCACCACAGGAGGTGACTGGATACAATGAGCAGTTCTTC
NA	TRBV4-2	TRBJ1-1	NA	CASSQGSQSEAFF	TGTGCCAGCAGCCAAGGGAGTCAGTCTGAAGCTTTCTTT
NA	TRBV5-1	TRBJ1-2	NA	CASSSTLGLDGYTF	TGCGCCAGCAGCTCGACCCTTGGGCTCGATGGCTACACCTTC
NA	TRBV7-9	TRBJ2-3	TRBD2	CASSLRTSGRTDTQYF	TGTGCCAGCAGCCTGAGGACTAGCGGGAGAACAGATACGCAGTATTTT
NA	TRBV6-5	TRBJ2-1	TRBD2	CASSPWTSYNEQFF	TGTGCCAGCAGTCCATGGACTAGCTACAATGAGCAGTTCTTC
NA	TRBV28	TRBJ2-2	NA	CASRPPRWNTGELFF	TGTGCCAGCAGACCCCCCCGGTGGAACACCGGGGAGCTGTTTTTT
NA	TRBV6-5	TRBJ1-1	TRBD1	CATSSDRGRNTEAFF	TGTGCCACCTCATCGGACAGGGGAAGGAACACTGAAGCTTTCTTT
few	TRBV10-1	TRBJ2-5	NA	CASSEFAGKTETQYF	TGCGCCAGCAGTGAGTTTGCAGGGAAAACAGAGACCCAGTACTTC
NA	TRBV19	TRBJ2-2	NA	CASSIRPADTGELFF	TGTGCCAGTAGTATCCGCCCCGCAGACACCGGGGAGCTGTTTTTT
NA	TRBV5-1	TRBJ1-4	NA	CASSLGTGFPEKLFF	TGCGCCAGCAGCTTGGGGACGGGGTTCCCTGAAAAACTGTTTTTT
NA	TRBV7-9	TRBJ2-2	TRBD2	CASSQSAGPNTGELFF	TGTGCCAGCAGCCAATCAGCGGGACCTAACACCGGGGAGCTGTTTTTT
NA	TRBV4-1	TRBJ2-3	TRBD2	CASSQIPRTSGKGTDTQYF	TGCGCCAGCAGCCAAATACCCCGGACTAGCGGGAAGGGCACAGATACGCAGTATTTT
NA	TRBV5-1	TRBJ1-5	NA	CASSLGAGQRGNQPQHF	TGCGCCAGCAGCTTGGGGGCGGGGCAGAGAGGAAATCAGCCCCAGCATTTT
NA	TRBV30	TRBJ2-1	NA	CAWSSGDRSYNEQFF	TGTGCCTGGAGTTCGGGGGACCGCTCCTACAATGAGCAGTTCTTC
few	TRBV11-2	TRBJ1-3	NA	CASSLGGLSSGNTIYF	TGTGCCAGCAGCTTAGGGGGCCTCAGCTCTGGAAACACCATATATTTT
NA	TRBV5-5	TRBJ2-5	NA	CASSLAGLLETQYF	TGTGCCAGCAGCTTGGCAGGGCTTTTGGAGACCCAGTACTTC
NA	TRBV27	TRBJ1-1	NA	CASIGEDTEAFF	TGTGCCAGCATCGGGGAGGACACTGAAGCTTTCTTT
NA	TRBV29-1	TRBJ2-7	TRBD1	CSVAGRGPYEQYF	TGCAGCGTTGCTGGCAGGGGGCCCTACGAGCAGTACTTC
NA	TRBV27	TRBJ2-7	TRBD1	CASSLRTGPPYEQYF	TGTGCCAGCAGTCTAAGGACAGGGCCACCCTACGAGCAGTACTTC
NA	TRBV27	TRBJ2-7	TRBD1	CASHSDRASYEQYF	TGTGCCAGCCATTCGGACAGGGCCTCCTACGAGCAGTACTTC
once	TRBV9	TRBJ1-2	NA	CASSMEGPYGYTF	TGTGCCAGCAGCATGGAGGGGCCCTATGGCTACACCTTC
NA	TRBV19	TRBJ1-4	NA	CASSNRVGEKLFF	TGTGCCAGTAGTAACAGGGTGGGAGAAAAACTGTTTTTT
NA	TRBV19	TRBJ1-1	NA	CASMGGGTEAFF	TGTGCCAGTATGGGGGGGGGCACTGAAGCTTTCTTT
NA	TRBV7-3	TRBJ2-1	TRBD2	CASSLLADNYNEQFF	TGTGCCAGCAGCTTGCTAGCGGATAACTACAATGAGCAGTTCTTC
NA	TRBV28	TRBJ1-4	NA	CASRRQLSINEKLFF	TGTGCCAGCAGGCGACAGCTCTCGATCAATGAAAAACTGTTTTTT
NA	TRBV19	TRBJ1-2	NA	CASVRGDSSYGYTF	TGTGCCAGTGTGCGTGGTGACAGTTCCTATGGCTACACCTTC
NA	TRBV5-1	TRBJ2-7	NA	CASSGGQPLYEQYF	TGCGCCAGCAGCGGCGGACAACCCCTCTACGAGCAGTACTTC
NA	TRBV27	TRBJ2-1	TRBD1	CASKQGILVGVDEQFF	TGTGCCAGCAAACAGGGGATTCTCGTGGGTGTCGATGAGCAGTTCTTC
NA	TRBV20-1	TRBJ2-1	NA	CSARVMREQFF	TGCAGTGCTAGGGTGATGCGGGAGCAGTTCTTC
NA	TRBV28	TRBJ1-2	TRBD1	CASSLWTGMNYGYTF	TGTGCCAGCAGTTTATGGACAGGGATGAACTATGGCTACACCTTC
NA	TRBV29-1	TRBJ1-1	NA	CSAGSGSEAFF	TGCAGCGCCGGATCAGGGTCGGAAGCTTTCTTT
few	TRBV25-1	TRBJ2-2	TRBD2	CASSELLREPGELFF	TGTGCCAGCAGTGAATTGTTGCGGGAGCCCGGGGAGCTGTTTTTT
NA	TRBV12-3/TRBV12-4	TRBJ1-2	NA	CASSTGQYYGYTF	TGTGCCAGCAGCACCGGACAGTACTATGGCTACACCTTC
NA	TRBV7-9	TRBJ2-5	TRBD2	CASSSSGLAGLQETQYF	TGTGCCAGCAGCTCCTCGGGACTAGCGGGGTTACAAGAGACCCAGTACTTC
NA	TRBV29-1	TRBJ2-7	NA	CSVVRDGPYEQYF	TGCAGCGTTGTGCGGGACGGGCCCTACGAGCAGTACTTC
NA	TRBV15	TRBJ2-7	NA	CATSRAARDSYEQYF	TGTGCCACCAGCAGAGCCGCCCGGGACTCCTACGAGCAGTACTTC
NA	TRBV7-3	TRBJ2-1	TRBD2	CASSLFVAGEGNEQFF	TGTGCCAGCAGCTTATTCGTAGCGGGAGAGGGCAATGAGCAGTTCTTC
NA	TRBV7-3	TRBJ2-7	NA	CASSPTGSSIYEQYF	TGTGCCAGCAGTCCCACAGGGTCCTCGATCTACGAGCAGTACTTC
NA	TRBV13	TRBJ2-3	NA	CASSLKSSGPTSTDTQYF	TGTGCCAGCAGCTTAAAATCAAGCGGGCCCACTAGCACAGATACGCAGTATTTT
NA	TRBV18	TRBJ1-6	TRBD1	CASSPLGQGTASPLHF	TGTGCCAGCTCACCACTTGGACAGGGAACTGCCTCACCCCTCCACTTT
NA	TRBV14	TRBJ2-7	NA	CASSQGLTTMIPYEQYF	TGTGCCAGCAGCCAAGGTCTTACAACTATGATTCCTTACGAGCAGTACTTC
NA	TRBV11-2	TRBJ2-2	TRBD2	CASSLAGVNTGELFF	TGTGCCAGCAGCCTAGCGGGAGTGAACACCGGGGAGCTGTTTTTT
NA	TRBV7-8	TRBJ1-5	NA	CASSLGRRGFGQPQHF	TGTGCCAGCAGCTTAGGACGCAGGGGTTTTGGTCAGCCCCAGCATTTT
NA	TRBV29-1	TRBJ2-3	TRBD1	CSVERTGVDTQYF	TGCAGCGTTGAGCGGACAGGGGTTGATACGCAGTATTTT